A selection of T cell receptor beta chains follows, all from one sample in a study of regulatory T cells in long-lasting Graves disease. TCRdb itself ran the multiplex PCR reads through MiXCR, one entry per CDR3 protein. The repertoire consists of about 470,000 distinct CDR3 sequences, with less than 25% occurring once and the leading ten covering 7.8%. Material: peripheral blood mononuclear cells (PBMCs), obtained when the disease was refractory, from a patient treated with antithyroid drugs. Source of these receptors: a female donor with Graves disease. The conserved cysteine and the conserved F or W are not part of the CDR3 here.

cdr3_length v_call cdr3_aa
13 TRBV9 ASSEGLAGDYEQY
14 TRBV5-1 ASSFGTEAPYTEAF
14 TRBV15 ATSSILAQSNYGYT
9 TRBV20-1 SASDSYEQY
17 TRBV11-2 ASSLVPKEFLDTDGTQY
10 TRBV11-1 ASSLATGELF
10 TRBV28 ASSLQNTEAF
13 TRBV6-1 ASSEAGNANYGYT
13 TRBV6-5 ASSYSVSGGTEAF
12 TRBV6-4 ASGRGSGFSEAF
11 TRBV2 ASSEQGVYGYT
15 TRBV7-2 ASSLARVRYSNQPQH
13 TRBV19 ASRHRDGNTGELF
10 TRBV10-2 ASMWGHGELF
15 TRBV28 ASSFWKQGASNQPQH
12 TRBV4-1 ASSQASGFYGYT
9 TRBV5-6 ASSLGTIAF
14 TRBV12-5 ASGLSGTLNTGELF
10 TRBV27 ASSFPLGEQY
13 TRBV4-1 ASSQGGGSTYEQY
10 TRBV29-1 SFRVSGETQY
13 TRBV20-1 SAPTGGGYNSPLH
15 TRBV28 ASSYTGLVRSYNEQF
14 TRBV15 ATTTWRGDSGNTIY
12 TRBV6-1 ASSRSGRVNEQY
13 TRBV6-1 ASKGDMRNTGELF
12 TRBV6-1 ASSLDRVNYEQY
15 TRBV4-1 ASSQDSRGTRPYEQY
11 TRBV29-1 SVRDRAANTIY
13 TRBV27 ASSLAGFHSYEQY
12 TRBV5-1 ASSYTPRGYGYT
10 TRBV2 ASSKGGDEQY
15 TRBV6-1 ASSEAWEDRNGLEQY
13 TRBV6-2/TRBV6-3 ASSYSDNSNYGYT
11 TRBV5-1 ASSFQGWDGYT
13 TRBV28 ASNPASNSGNTIY
15 TRBV7-2 ASSFAGGGHGQETQY
13 TRBV6-1 ASSKASGIAGELF
14 TRBV9 ASSDGGARLGEKLF
13 TRBV11-1 ASSPTGTSEETQY
13 TRBV6-5 ASSYTYSALDGYT
14 TRBV6-9 ASSYSPPATNEKLF
12 TRBV7-7 ASSPGTQDGTQY
14 TRBV7-3 ASSLSGAPGEETQY
13 TRBV6-1 ASRVFTESYYGYT
10 TRBV7-9 ASSRGGGTQH
14 TRBV7-9 ASTTGGGSDNSPLH
12 TRBV6-1 ASSTGTPRETQY
13 TRBV6-2/TRBV6-3 ASSYDGVPSTEAF
10 TRBV10-3 ATRTSAKEQY
12 TRBV6-1 ASTQQGRNYGYT
12 TRBV6-1 ASSVLQGLYEQY
13 TRBV14 ASSQGRVGVETQY
12 TRBV7-9 ASIRDRGPHEQY